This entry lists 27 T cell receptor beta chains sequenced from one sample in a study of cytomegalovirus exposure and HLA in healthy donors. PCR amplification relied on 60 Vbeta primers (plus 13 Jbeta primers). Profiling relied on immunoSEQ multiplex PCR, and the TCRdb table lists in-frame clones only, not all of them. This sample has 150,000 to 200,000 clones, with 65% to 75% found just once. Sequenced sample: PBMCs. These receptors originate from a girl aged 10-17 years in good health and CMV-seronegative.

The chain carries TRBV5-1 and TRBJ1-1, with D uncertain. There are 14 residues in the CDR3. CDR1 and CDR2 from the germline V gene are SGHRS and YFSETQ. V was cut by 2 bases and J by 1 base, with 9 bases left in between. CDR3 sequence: CASSFGPPNTEAFF. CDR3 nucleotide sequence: TGCGCCAGCAGCTTTGGGCCACCGAACACTGAAGCTTTCTTT.

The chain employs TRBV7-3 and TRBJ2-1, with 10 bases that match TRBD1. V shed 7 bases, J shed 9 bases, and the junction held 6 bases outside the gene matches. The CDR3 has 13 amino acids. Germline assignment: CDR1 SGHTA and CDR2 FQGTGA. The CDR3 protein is CASTKGQGLEQFF. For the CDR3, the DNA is TGTGCCAGCACCAAGGGACAGGGGCTTGAGCAGTTCTTC.

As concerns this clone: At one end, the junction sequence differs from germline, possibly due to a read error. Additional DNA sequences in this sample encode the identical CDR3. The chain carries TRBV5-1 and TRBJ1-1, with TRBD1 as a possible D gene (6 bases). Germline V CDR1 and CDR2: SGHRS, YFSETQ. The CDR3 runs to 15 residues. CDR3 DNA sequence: TGTGCCAGCAGCTTGGTGACAGGATCGAACACTGAAGCTTTCTTT. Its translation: CASSLVTGSNTEAFF.

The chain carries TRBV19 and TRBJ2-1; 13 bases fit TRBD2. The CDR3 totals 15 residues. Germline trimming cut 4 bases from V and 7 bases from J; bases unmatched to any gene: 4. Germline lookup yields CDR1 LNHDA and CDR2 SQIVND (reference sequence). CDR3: CASSTLAGGLNEQFF. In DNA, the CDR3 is TGTGCCAGTAGTACACTAGCGGGGGGGCTTAATGAGCAGTTCTTC.

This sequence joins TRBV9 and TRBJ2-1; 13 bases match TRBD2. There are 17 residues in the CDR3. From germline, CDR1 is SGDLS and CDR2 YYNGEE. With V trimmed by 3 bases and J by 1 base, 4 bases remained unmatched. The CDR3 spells CASSAGTSGASYNEQFF. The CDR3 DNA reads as TGTGCCAGCAGCGCCGGGACTAGCGGGGCTTCCTACAATGAGCAGTTCTTC.

The CDR3 spells CASSESRANGNEQYF. CDR3 nucleotide sequence: TGCGCCAGCAGTGAGTCGAGGGCCAACGGGAACGAGCAGTACTTC. The chain has TRBV10-1 and TRBJ2-7; tentative D call: TRBD2 (5 bases). Germline lookup yields CDR1 WNHNN and CDR2 SYGVQD (reference sequence). This CDR3 has 15 amino acids. The V end was cut by 0 bases, the J end by 5 bases, with 14 bases between.

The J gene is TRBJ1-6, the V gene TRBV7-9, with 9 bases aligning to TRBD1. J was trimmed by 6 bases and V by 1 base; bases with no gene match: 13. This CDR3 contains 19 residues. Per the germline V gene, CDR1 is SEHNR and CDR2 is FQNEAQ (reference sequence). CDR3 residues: CASSLGDNRGRVINSPLHF. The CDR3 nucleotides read TGTGCCAGCAGCTTAGGGGATAACAGGGGGCGTGTGATTAATTCACCCCTCCACTTT.

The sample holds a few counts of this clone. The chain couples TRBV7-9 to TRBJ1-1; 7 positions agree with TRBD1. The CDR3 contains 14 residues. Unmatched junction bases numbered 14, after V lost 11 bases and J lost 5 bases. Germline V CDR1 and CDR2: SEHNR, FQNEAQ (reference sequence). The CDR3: CASREGGAGTEAFF. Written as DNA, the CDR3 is TGTGCCTCCCGGGAAGGGGGCGCAGGTACTGAAGCTTTCTTT.

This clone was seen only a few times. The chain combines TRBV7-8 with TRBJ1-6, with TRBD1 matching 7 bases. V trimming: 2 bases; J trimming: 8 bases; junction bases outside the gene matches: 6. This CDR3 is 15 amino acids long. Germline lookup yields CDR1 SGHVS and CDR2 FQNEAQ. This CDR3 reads CASSLYGTEDSPLHF. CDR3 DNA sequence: TGTGCCAGCAGCTTATATGGGACAGAGGATTCACCCCTCCACTTT. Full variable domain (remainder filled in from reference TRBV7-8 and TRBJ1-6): GAGVSQSPRYKVAKRGQDVALRCDPISGHVSLFWYQQALGQGPEFLTYFQNEAQLDKSGLPSDRFFAERPEGSVSTLKIQRTQQEDSAVYLCASSLYGTEDSPLHFGNGTRLTVT.

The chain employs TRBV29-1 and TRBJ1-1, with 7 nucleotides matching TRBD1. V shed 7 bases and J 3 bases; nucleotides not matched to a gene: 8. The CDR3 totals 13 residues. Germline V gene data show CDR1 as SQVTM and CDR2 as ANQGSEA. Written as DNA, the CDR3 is TGCAGCGCGTTGGGACAGTCAGACACTGAAGCTTTCTTT. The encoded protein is CSALGQSDTEAFF.

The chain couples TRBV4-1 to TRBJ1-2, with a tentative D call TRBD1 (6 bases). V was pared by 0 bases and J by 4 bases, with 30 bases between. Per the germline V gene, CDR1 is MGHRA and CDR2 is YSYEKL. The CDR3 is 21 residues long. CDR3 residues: CASSQEGTYNTPSDRPYGYTF. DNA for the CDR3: TGCGCCAGCAGCCAAGAAGGGACATACAATACACCGTCCGACAGACCCTATGGCTACACCTTC.

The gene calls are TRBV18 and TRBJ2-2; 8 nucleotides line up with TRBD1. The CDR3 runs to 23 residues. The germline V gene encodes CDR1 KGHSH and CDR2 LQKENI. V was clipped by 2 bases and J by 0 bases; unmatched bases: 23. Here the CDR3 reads CASSPFAPFGQGLTFANTGELFF. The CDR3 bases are TGTGCCAGCTCACCATTCGCGCCCTTCGGACAGGGACTTACGTTCGCGAACACCGGGGAGCTGTTTTTT.

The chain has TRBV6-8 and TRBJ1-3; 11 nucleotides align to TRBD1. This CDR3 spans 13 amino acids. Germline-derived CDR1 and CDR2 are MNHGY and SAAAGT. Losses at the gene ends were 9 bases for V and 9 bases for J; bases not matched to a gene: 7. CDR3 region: CARFRDRGGTIYF. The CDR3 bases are TGTGCCAGGTTCCGGGACAGGGGGGGCACCATATATTTT.

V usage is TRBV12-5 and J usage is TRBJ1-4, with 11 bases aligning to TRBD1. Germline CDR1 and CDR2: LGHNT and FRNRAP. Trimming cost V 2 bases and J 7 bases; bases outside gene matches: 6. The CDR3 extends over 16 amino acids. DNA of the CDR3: TGTGCTAGTGGTTTGAGGACAGGGGGCCGCGGTGAAAAACTGTTTTTT. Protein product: CASGLRTGGRGEKLFF.

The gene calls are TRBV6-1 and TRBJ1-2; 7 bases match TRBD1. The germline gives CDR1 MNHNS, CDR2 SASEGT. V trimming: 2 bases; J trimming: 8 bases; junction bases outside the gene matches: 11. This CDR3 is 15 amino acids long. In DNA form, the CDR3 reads TGTGCCAGCAGTGAAAGGCCGGAGGGGGCGGTAGGCTACACCTTC. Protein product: CASSERPEGAVGYTF.

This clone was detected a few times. DNA for the CDR3: TGTGCCAGCAGCTTAGTTCTTACCTACGAGCAGTACTTC. Amino acids: CASSLVLTYEQYF. J is TRBJ2-7 and V is TRBV7-2; D is unclear. The germline gives CDR1 SGHTA, CDR2 FQGNSA. V shed 1 base and J shed 2 bases, with 6 bases lying between them. The CDR3 has 13 amino acids.

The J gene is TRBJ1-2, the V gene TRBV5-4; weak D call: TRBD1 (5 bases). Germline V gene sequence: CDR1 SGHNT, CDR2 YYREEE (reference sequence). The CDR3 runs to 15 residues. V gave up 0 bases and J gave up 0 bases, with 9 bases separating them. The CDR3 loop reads CASSLDRNPNYGYTF. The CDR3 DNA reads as TGTGCCAGCAGCTTGGACAGGAACCCTAACTATGGCTACACCTTC. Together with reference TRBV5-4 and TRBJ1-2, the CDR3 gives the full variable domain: ETGVTQSPTHLIKTRGQQVTLRCSSQSGHNTVSWYQQALGQGPQFIFQYYREEENGRGNFPPRFSGLQFPNYSSELNVNALELDDSALYLCASSLDRNPNYGYTFGSGTRLTVV.

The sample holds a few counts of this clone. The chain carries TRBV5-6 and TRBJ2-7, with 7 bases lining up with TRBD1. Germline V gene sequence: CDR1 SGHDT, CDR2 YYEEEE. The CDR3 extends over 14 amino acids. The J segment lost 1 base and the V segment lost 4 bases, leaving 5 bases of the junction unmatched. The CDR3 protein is CASSPGTESYEQYF. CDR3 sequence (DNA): TGTGCCAGCAGCCCCGGGACAGAGTCCTACGAGCAGTACTTC.

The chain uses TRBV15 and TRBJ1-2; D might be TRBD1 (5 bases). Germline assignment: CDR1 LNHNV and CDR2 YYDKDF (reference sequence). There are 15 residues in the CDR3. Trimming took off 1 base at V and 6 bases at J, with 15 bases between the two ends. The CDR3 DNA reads TGTGCCACCAGCAGAGTTATAACAACCAGGGATGGCTACACCTTC. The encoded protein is CATSRVITTRDGYTF.

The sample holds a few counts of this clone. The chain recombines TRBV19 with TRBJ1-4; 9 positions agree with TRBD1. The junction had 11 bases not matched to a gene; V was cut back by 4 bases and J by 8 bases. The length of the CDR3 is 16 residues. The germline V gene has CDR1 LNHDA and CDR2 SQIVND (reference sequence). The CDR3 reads CASSTIPGQGEEKLFF. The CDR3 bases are TGTGCCAGTAGTACAATCCCGGGACAGGGCGAAGAAAAACTGTTTTTT.

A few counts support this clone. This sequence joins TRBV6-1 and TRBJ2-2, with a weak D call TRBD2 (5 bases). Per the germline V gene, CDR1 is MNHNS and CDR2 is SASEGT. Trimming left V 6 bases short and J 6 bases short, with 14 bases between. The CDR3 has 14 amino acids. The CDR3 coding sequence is TGTGCCAGCAGACCGGGAAAATATTCCGGGGAGCTGTTTTTT. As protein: CASRPGKYSGELFF.

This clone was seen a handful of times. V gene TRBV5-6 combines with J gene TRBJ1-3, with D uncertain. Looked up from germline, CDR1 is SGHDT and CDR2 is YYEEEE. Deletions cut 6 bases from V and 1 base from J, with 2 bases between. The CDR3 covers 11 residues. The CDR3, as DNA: TGTGCCAGCACTTCTGGAAACACCATATATTTT. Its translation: CASTSGNTIYF.

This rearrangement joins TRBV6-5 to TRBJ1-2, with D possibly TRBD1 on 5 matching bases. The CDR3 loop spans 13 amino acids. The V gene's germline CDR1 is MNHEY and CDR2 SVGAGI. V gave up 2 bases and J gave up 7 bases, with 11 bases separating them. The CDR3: CASSYPGTSGYTF. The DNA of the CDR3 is TGTGCCAGCAGTTACCCAGGGACTAGTGGCTACACCTTC.

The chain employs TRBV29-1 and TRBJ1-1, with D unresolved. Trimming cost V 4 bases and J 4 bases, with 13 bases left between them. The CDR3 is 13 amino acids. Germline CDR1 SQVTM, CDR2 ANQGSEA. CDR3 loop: CSVVPEWATEAFF. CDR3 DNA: TGCAGCGTTGTCCCAGAATGGGCCACTGAAGCTTTCTTT.

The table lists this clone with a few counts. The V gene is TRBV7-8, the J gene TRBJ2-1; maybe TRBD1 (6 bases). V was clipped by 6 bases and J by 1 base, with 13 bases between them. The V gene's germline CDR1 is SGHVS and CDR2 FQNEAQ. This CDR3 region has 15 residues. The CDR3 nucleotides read TGTGCCAGCAGTCATATCACAGGGTCCTACAATGAGCAGTTCTTC. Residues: CASSHITGSYNEQFF.

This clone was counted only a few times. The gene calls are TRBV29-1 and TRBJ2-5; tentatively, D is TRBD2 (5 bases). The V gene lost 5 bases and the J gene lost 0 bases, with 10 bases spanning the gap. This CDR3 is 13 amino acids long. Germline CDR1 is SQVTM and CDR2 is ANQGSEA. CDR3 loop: CSVKERYQETQYF. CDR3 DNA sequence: TGCAGCGTTAAGGAGCGGTACCAAGAGACCCAGTACTTC.

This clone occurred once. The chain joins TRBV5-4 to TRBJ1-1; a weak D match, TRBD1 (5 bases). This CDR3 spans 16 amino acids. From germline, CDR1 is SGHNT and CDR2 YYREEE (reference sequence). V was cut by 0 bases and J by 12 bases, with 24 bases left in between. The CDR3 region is CASSLAFGGDLWGTFF. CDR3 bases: TGTGCCAGCAGCTTGGCCTTCGGAGGGGACCTATGGGGAACTTTCTTT.